A single sample is the source of the 15 T cell receptor beta chains below, sequenced in a study of shared clonotypes between healthy human individuals. Only in-frame clones appear in the TCRdb table, and some are missing; sequencing was by immunoSEQ multiplex PCR. The sample yields about 2.4 million clones, just over 90% seen once. What was sequenced was naive CD4+ T cells sorted from blood. Subset of the sample: CD45RA+ positively selected. The source of these receptors is a young man in good health.

Points on this clone: Distinct nucleotide sequences in the sample also encode this CDR3. The chain couples TRBV6-6 to TRBJ2-7; D unclear. Trimming shortened V by 0 bases and J by 6 bases, and 6 bases separated the two germline ends. CDR1 is MNHNY and CDR2 is SVGAGI in the germline V gene (reference sequence). This CDR3 spans 12 amino acids. The CDR3 protein is CASSYSRSEQYF. The CDR3 bases are TGTGCCAGCAGTTACTCGAGATCCGAGCAGTACTTC.

The chain joins TRBV11-2 to TRBJ2-7; TRBD1 agrees at 8 bases. Germline V CDR1 and CDR2: SGHAT, FQNNGV. The CDR3 length is 15 residues. V was pared by 1 base and J by 5 bases, with 7 bases of the junction left unmatched. CDR3 sequence reads: CASSLGRTGMDEQYF. The CDR3 DNA follows: TGTGCCAGCAGCTTAGGACGGACAGGGATGGACGAGCAGTACTTC.

In this sample, this clone turned up once. This chain uses TRBV5-4 with TRBJ1-1, with unresolved D. This CDR3 contains 16 residues. Germline V gives CDR1 SGHNT, CDR2 YYREEE (reference sequence). With 1 base removed from V and 3 bases from J, the gap between germline ends came to 16 bases. In DNA, the CDR3 is TGTGCCAGCAGCTTGCCGCTATCAGGAATGGACACTGAAGCTTTCTTT. As protein: CASSLPLSGMDTEAFF.

The J gene is TRBJ1-5, the V gene TRBV11-3; D perhaps matches TRBD1 (6 bases). The CDR3 contains 16 residues. Trimming cost V 3 bases and J 1 base, with 13 bases left between them. Per germline, CDR1 SGHNT and CDR2 YENEEA. Here the CDR3 reads CASSFTGLLSNQPQHF. As DNA, the CDR3 is TGTGCCAGCAGCTTCACAGGGCTGTTGAGCAATCAGCCCCAGCATTTT.

This CDR3 reads CASSLAIGALAYGYTF. In nucleotides, the CDR3 is TGTGCCAGCAGCTTAGCGATCGGGGCTCTGGCCTATGGCTACACCTTC. V is TRBV7-8 and J is TRBJ1-2; D may be TRBD1 (5 bases). With 0 bases removed from V and 4 bases from J, the gap between germline ends came to 15 bases. CDR1 SGHVS and CDR2 FQNEAQ come from the germline V gene. This CDR3 is 16 amino acids long.

The chain combines TRBV5-1 with TRBJ2-2; maybe TRBD1 (5 bases). V lost 7 bases and J lost 5, with 9 bases in between. Germline V lookup: CDR1 SGHRS, CDR2 YFSETQ. The CDR3 covers 12 residues. This CDR3 is CASGGQTGELFF. The CDR3 nucleotides read TGCGCCAGCGGCGGACAAACCGGGGAGCTGTTTTTT.

The chain combines TRBV11-2 with TRBJ2-5; 9 nucleotides match TRBD2. The CDR3 contains 15 residues. The V gene's germline CDR1 is SGHAT and CDR2 FQNNGV. J gave up 5 bases and V 5 bases, and 9 bases lay outside the gene matches. As DNA, the CDR3 is TGTGCCAGCAGCATCAGCGGGGGGCCCCTCGAGACCCAGTACTTC. As protein: CASSISGGPLETQYF.

This sequence joins TRBV7-9 and TRBJ2-7, with D possibly being TRBD1 (6 bases). Germline CDR1 SEHNR, CDR2 FQNEAQ (reference sequence). Trimming cost V 5 bases and J 4 bases, with 18 bases left between them. This CDR3 has 15 amino acids. The CDR3 DNA follows: TGTGCCAGCAGCAATACAGGGAGCCCTTCTTACGAGCAGTACTTC. This sequence encodes CASSNTGSPSYEQYF.

This clone was detected only once. J is TRBJ1-2 and V is TRBV6-1, with D possibly TRBD1 on 5 matching bases. CDR1 and CDR2 (germline): MNHNS, SASEGT. V was shortened by 4 bases and J by 2 bases, with 17 bases between the two germline ends. CDR3 length equals 16 residues. The CDR3 loop is CASSGPRGSGNYGYTF. CDR3 DNA sequence: TGTGCCAGCAGTGGCCCCCGAGGATCAGGGAACTATGGCTACACCTTC.

This clone was detected only a few times. The chain joins TRBV19 to TRBJ2-7; TRBD1 or TRBD2 may be the D gene (5 bases each). Germline CDR1 reads LNHDA; CDR2 reads SQIVND (reference sequence). The CDR3 contains 14 residues. Trimming took 4 bases from V and 2 from J, leaving 12 bases between them. CDR3 loop: CASSRGFGTYEQYF. CDR3 in DNA: TGTGCCAGTAGTAGGGGGTTCGGGACCTACGAGCAGTACTTC. The full variable domain, with the rest looked up from reference TRBV19 and TRBJ2-7, is DGGITQSPKYLFRKEGQNVTLSCEQNLNHDAMYWYRQDPGQGLRLIYYSQIVNDFQKGDIAEGYSVSREKKESFPLTVTSAQKNPTAFYLCASSRGFGTYEQYFGPGTRLTVT.

The chain couples TRBV6-5 to TRBJ1-2; D is ambiguous. CDR3 length equals 16 residues. Trimming shortened V by 1 base and J by 1 base, and 13 bases separated the two germline ends. Germline-derived CDR1 and CDR2 are MNHEY and SVGAGI. The CDR3 protein is CASSYLVIGLNYGYTF. Here the CDR3 DNA reads TGTGCCAGCAGTTACTTAGTTATCGGGCTTAACTATGGCTACACCTTC.

Details on this clone: The same CDR3 also results from other DNA sequences found in this sample. The V gene is TRBV7-3, the J gene TRBJ2-5, with 8 bases lining up with TRBD1. This CDR3 has 13 residues. Germline-derived CDR1 and CDR2 are SGHTA and FQGTGA. The V segment lost 5 bases and the J segment 7 bases; nucleotides outside the gene matches: 6. In DNA, the CDR3 is TGTGCCAGCAGCCATGGACAGGGTGCGACCCAGTACTTC. Its protein product is CASSHGQGATQYF.

J is TRBJ2-6 and V is TRBV7-2; 7 nucleotides match TRBD1. In germline, CDR1 is SGHTA, CDR2 FQGNSA. J lost 0 bases, V lost 4 bases, and 9 bases had no gene match. The CDR3 is made up of 18 amino acids. Written as DNA, the CDR3 is TGTGCCAGCAGCTCGCAGACAGGGTCCAGCTCTGGGGCCAACGTCCTGACTTTC. Amino acids: CASSSQTGSSSGANVLTF.

Concerning this clone itself: At the DNA level, this CDR3 is encoded by other sequences in the same sample as well. The chain links TRBV11-2 to TRBJ2-7; 12 positions match TRBD2. V was pared by 6 bases and J by 2 bases, with 2 bases of the junction left unmatched. This CDR3 contains 14 residues. Germline CDR1 reads SGHAT; CDR2 reads FQNNGV. DNA of the CDR3: TGTGCCAGCAGTCCTAGCGGGAGGGCCTACGAGCAGTACTTC. Protein: CASSPSGRAYEQYF.

The chain couples TRBV6-1 to TRBJ2-2; 12 bases fit TRBD2. The J segment lost 3 bases and the V segment lost 2 bases, leaving 4 bases of the junction unmatched. The CDR3 covers 17 residues. Looked up from germline, CDR1 is MNHNS and CDR2 is SASEGT. The CDR3 is CASSELAGGLHTGELFF. CDR3 in DNA: TGTGCCAGCAGTGAACTAGCGGGGGGGCTTCACACCGGGGAGCTGTTTTTT.